The 28 T cell receptor beta chains listed next were all sequenced from one sample in a study of cytomegalovirus exposure and HLA in healthy donors. The PCR ran on 60 Vbeta and 13 Jbeta primers. This table comes from immunoSEQ multiplex PCR, and its TCRdb copy is limited to in-frame clones, with some not included. Of 100,000 to 120,000 clones in the sample, more than 75% are singletons; the top ten hold about 1.8%. Sequencing was carried out using PBMCs. These receptors were obtained from a man between 40 and 49 years old in good health and CMV-seronegative.

The gene calls are TRBV7-2 and TRBJ2-5; D remains unclear. Trimming took 2 bases from V and 1 from J, leaving 8 bases between them. The V gene's germline CDR1 is SGHTA and CDR2 FQGNSA. This CDR3 has 14 residues. CDR3 residues: CASSLSSGQETQYF. The CDR3 DNA reads TGTGCCAGCAGCTTAAGCTCGGGCCAAGAGACCCAGTACTTC.

Concerning this clone itself: The same CDR3 arises from other DNA sequences in this sample as well. This chain links TRBV6-5 with TRBJ1-6; D is uncertain. Germline V gene lookup returns CDR1 MNHEY and CDR2 SVGAGI. V lost 5 bases, J lost 11 bases, and 16 bases lay in between. The CDR3 consists of 14 residues. CDR3 coding DNA: TGTGCCAGCAGTCGCCTAAAGCGGGAGGCACCCCTCCACTTT. Protein sequence: CASSRLKREAPLHF.

This rearrangement joins TRBV27 to TRBJ1-6; 8 bases map to TRBD1. Germline V gene lookup returns CDR1 MNHEY and CDR2 SMNVEV (reference sequence). The junction had 5 bases not matched to a gene; V was cut back by 3 bases and J by 10 bases. This CDR3 has 14 amino acids. The CDR3 is CASSFDRGGSPLHF. CDR3 DNA sequence: TGTGCCAGCAGTTTTGACAGGGGAGGATCACCCCTCCACTTT.

This clone was seen only once. V and J are TRBV7-2 and TRBJ2-7; D not certain. The CDR3 contains 15 residues. Between the trimmed V and J ends, which lost 1 base and 5 bases, there was a span of 15 bases. Per the germline V gene, CDR1 is SGHTA and CDR2 is FQGNSA. CDR3 residues: CASSLGPGPPDEQYF. As DNA, the CDR3 is TGTGCCAGCAGCTTAGGGCCAGGCCCCCCGGACGAGCAGTACTTC.

This chain links TRBV10-3 with TRBJ1-6; possibly TRBD1 for D (5 bases). Germline V CDR1 and CDR2: ENHRY, SYGVKD. V gave up 0 bases and J gave up 9 bases, with 12 bases separating them. This CDR3 region has 15 residues. The CDR3 here is CAISESEGRGSPLHF. The CDR3 region has the DNA TGTGCCATCAGTGAGTCGGAGGGAAGGGGTTCACCCCTCCACTTT.

The count of this clone is one. The V gene is TRBV21-1, the J gene TRBJ1-5. TRBV21-1 is a known pseudogene. The length of the CDR3 is 15 residues. CDR3 loop: CASSKLRRPGQPQHF. CDR3 nucleotide sequence: TGTGCCAGCAGCAAATTAAGGCGTCCGGGTCAGCCCCAGCATTTT.

The chain combines TRBV6-1 with TRBJ1-2; the D gene is possibly TRBD1 (6 bases). V was pared by 5 bases and J by 0 bases, with 7 bases between. The CDR3 has 13 residues. Germline CDR1 MNHNS, CDR2 SASEGT. As DNA, the CDR3 is TGTGCCAGCAGTCGGACAGCTAACTATGGCTACACCTTC. Translating it yields CASSRTANYGYTF.

The chain links TRBV9 to TRBJ2-3; D perhaps matches TRBD2 (6 bases). The CDR3 covers 16 residues. V was pared by 3 bases and J by 1 base, with 15 bases between. The V gene's germline CDR1 is SGDLS and CDR2 YYNGEE. CDR3 sequence: CASSELLAGGTDTQYF. As DNA, the CDR3 is TGTGCCAGCAGCGAGCTACTAGCCGGGGGCACAGATACGCAGTATTTT.

The chain combines TRBV7-9 with TRBJ2-1, with TRBD2 as a possible D gene (6 bases). Germline V CDR1 and CDR2: SEHNR, FQNEAQ (reference sequence). Trimming took off 8 bases at V and 4 bases at J, with 6 bases between the two ends. The CDR3 covers 11 residues. CDR3 DNA: TGTGCCAGCGGGGGGTACAATGAGCAGTTCTTC. It codes for CASGGYNEQFF.

The rearrangement joins TRBV25-1 to TRBJ1-1, with D hard to call. The germline gives CDR1 MGHDK, CDR2 SYGVNS. CDR3 length: 11 amino acids. V lost 7 bases and J 7 bases, leaving 10 bases between the germline ends. The CDR3 region has the DNA TGTGCCAGCAACGCACGGGGTGAAGCTTTCTTT. As protein: CASNARGEAFF.

The rearrangement uses TRBV6-6 and TRBJ1-6, with D unresolved. Germline V gives CDR1 MNHNY, CDR2 SVGAGI (reference sequence). This CDR3 contains 14 residues. V shed 6 bases and J shed 9 bases, with 15 bases lying between them. The CDR3 loop reads CASSRREGASPLHF. The CDR3 DNA follows: TGTGCCAGCAGCCGGCGGGAGGGCGCTTCACCCCTCCACTTT.

This rearrangement joins TRBV7-9 to TRBJ2-3; 7 nucleotides agree with TRBD1. Germline CDR1 SEHNR, CDR2 FQNEAQ (reference sequence). Trimming took 2 bases from V and 1 from J; bases not matched to a gene: 0. The CDR3 covers 14 residues. Here the CDR3 reads CASSLTGGTDTQYF. CDR3 in DNA: TGTGCCAGCAGCTTAACAGGGGGCACAGATACGCAGTATTTT.

This clone was seen more than once but under ten times. The V and J genes are TRBV5-4 and TRBJ1-1, with D perhaps TRBD1 (5 bases). Trimming stripped 4 bases from V and 1 base from J, with 8 bases between. The CDR3 spans 13 residues. The germline CDR1 and CDR2 sequences are SGHNT and YYREEE (reference sequence). The DNA for the CDR3 is TGTGCCAGCAGCATCGGACAGAACACTGAAGCTTTCTTT. Translation: CASSIGQNTEAFF.

In this sample, this clone turned up once. CDR3 amino acids: CASYDRGLDTEQFF. CDR3 nucleotide sequence: TGTGCCAGCTATGACAGGGGGCTGGATACTGAGCAGTTCTTC. The chain couples TRBV28 to TRBJ2-1; 10 nucleotides agree with TRBD1. Germline V gene lookup returns CDR1 MDHEN and CDR2 SYDVKM. The V and J ends lost 8 bases and 9 bases, in that order; junction bases with no gene match: 10. The CDR3 is made up of 14 amino acids.

As to this clone: The sample carries other DNA sequences with the same CDR3. J is TRBJ1-5 and V is TRBV7-2; D perhaps matches TRBD1 (6 bases). Germline CDR1 SGHTA, CDR2 FQGNSA. The CDR3 spans 13 residues. Trimming left V 5 bases short and J 2 bases short, with 7 bases between. This CDR3 is CASSRQGNQPQHF. The CDR3 nucleotides are TGTGCCAGCAGCCGACAGGGCAATCAGCCCCAGCATTTT.

This clone was counted only a few times. The rearrangement joins TRBV30 to TRBJ1-2, with a weak D call TRBD1 (5 bases). The CDR3 has 15 residues. Germline V gene sequence: CDR1 GTSNPN, CDR2 SVGIG (reference sequence). V lost 2 bases, J lost 0 bases, and 13 bases lay in between. CDR3 in DNA: TGTGCCTGGAGTTCAGTCCGGACACCTAACTATGGCTACACCTTC. It encodes CAWSSVRTPNYGYTF. The full variable domain, with the rest looked up from reference TRBV30 and TRBJ1-2, is SQTIHQWPATLVQPVGSPLSLECTVEGTSNPNLYWYRQAAGRGLQLLFYSVGIGQISSEVPQNLSASRPQDRQFILSSKKLLLSDSGFYLCAWSSVRTPNYGYTFGSGTRLTVV.

The chain is built from TRBV7-2 and TRBJ1-1; 7 bases fit TRBD1. From germline, CDR1 is SGHTA and CDR2 FQGNSA. The CDR3 covers 15 residues. J lost 5 bases, V lost 2 bases, and 8 bases had no gene match. This CDR3 is CASSLQTGQGTEAFF. The CDR3 DNA reads as TGTGCCAGCAGCTTACAGACAGGGCAGGGAACTGAAGCTTTCTTT.

The chain uses TRBV5-1 and TRBJ2-2; 7 bases are shared with TRBD2. In germline, CDR1 is SGHRS, CDR2 YFSETQ. Unmatched junction bases numbered 3, after V lost 1 base and J lost 0 bases. The CDR3 contains 16 residues. CDR3 protein: CASSLFAGANTGELFF. Here the CDR3 DNA reads TGCGCCAGCAGCTTGTTTGCGGGGGCGAACACCGGGGAGCTGTTTTTT.

A few counts support this clone. J is TRBJ1-4 and V is TRBV30; 8 positions agree with TRBD1. After removal of 3 bases from V and 10 bases from J, the junction contained 13 bases not matched to a gene. This CDR3 is 15 amino acids long. Germline assignment: CDR1 GTSNPN and CDR2 SVGIG (reference sequence). The CDR3 DNA follows: TGTGCCTGGAGGCCGGACAGGGCCGCATTCGGAAAACTGTTTTTT. Translated: CAWRPDRAAFGKLFF.

V and J are TRBV6-6 and TRBJ2-7; 7 positions match TRBD2. Per germline, CDR1 MNHNY and CDR2 SVGAGI (reference sequence). V gave up 2 bases and J gave up 2 bases; unmatched junction bases: 6. The CDR3 is 15 residues long. CDR3 loop: CASSYLGGGTYEQYF. The CDR3 DNA is TGTGCCAGCAGTTACCTTGGGGGGGGGACCTACGAGCAGTACTTC.

The rearrangement uses TRBV2 and TRBJ1-5, with TRBD1 matching 7 bases. The CDR3 is 19 amino acids. V was pared by 4 bases and J by 3 bases, with 18 bases of the junction left unmatched. The germline gives CDR1 SNHLY, CDR2 FYNNEI. CDR3 in DNA: TGTGCCAGCAGTGCCCCGGGGGGGGCACCGGGACAGCTCAATCAGCCCCAGCATTTT. Translating it yields CASSAPGGAPGQLNQPQHF.

The chain joins TRBV4-2 to TRBJ1-1, with no clear D. Trimming stripped 1 base from V and 4 bases from J, with 10 bases between. Germline V CDR1 and CDR2: LGHNA, YNFKEQ. The CDR3 is made up of 14 amino acids. In DNA form, the CDR3 reads TGTGCCAGCAGCCAAGTCTCACACAGCACTGAAGCTTTCTTT. Translated, it gives CASSQVSHSTEAFF.

CDR3 sequence: CASSLLGDSYSPLHF. CDR3 in DNA: TGTGCCAGCAGTCTTTTAGGAGACAGCTATTCACCCCTCCACTTT. This chain links TRBV7-2 with TRBJ1-6; weak D call: TRBD1 (5 bases). Germline-derived CDR1 and CDR2 are SGHTA and FQGNSA. V lost 6 bases to trimming and J lost 8 bases, with 17 bases between them. The CDR3 loop spans 15 amino acids.

The V gene is TRBV6-1, the J gene TRBJ1-6, with TRBD1 matching 8 bases. The trim removed 6 bases at V and 7 bases at J, leaving 8 bases unmatched. Germline V CDR1 and CDR2: MNHNS, SASEGT. CDR3 length: 15 amino acids. This CDR3 is CASSPRTGKNSPLHF. In nucleotides, the CDR3 is TGTGCCAGCAGCCCAAGGACAGGGAAGAATTCACCCCTCCACTTT.

The chain joins TRBV5-1 to TRBJ2-2; tentative D call: TRBD1 (6 bases). The CDR3 runs to 15 residues. Germline V gives CDR1 SGHRS, CDR2 YFSETQ. Trimming pared 1 base from V and 5 bases from J, leaving 12 bases between. The CDR3 nucleotides read TGCGCCAGCAGCTTGTCCAGGGGAGTTACCGGGGAGCTGTTTTTT. This codes for CASSLSRGVTGELFF.

The J gene is TRBJ1-2, the V gene TRBV28; D might be TRBD1 (5 bases). Per germline, CDR1 MDHEN and CDR2 SYDVKM. V was shortened by 5 bases and J by 5 bases, with 15 bases between the two germline ends. The CDR3 covers 14 residues. The CDR3, as DNA: TGTGCCAGCAGTCCCCAGGGAGGCCTTTATGGCTACACCTTC. The encoded protein is CASSPQGGLYGYTF.

This chain joins TRBV2 and TRBJ1-2, with D possibly matching TRBD1 (5 bases). Trimming took off 7 bases at V and 3 bases at J, with 21 bases between the two ends. This CDR3 has 16 residues. Looked up from germline, CDR1 is SNHLY and CDR2 is FYNNEI. DNA of the CDR3: TGTGCCAGCATCACGGGACTCCGAATCGTGGACTATGGCTACACCTTC. Its translation is CASITGLRIVDYGYTF.

The V call is TRBV19, the J call TRBJ2-1, with a tentative D call TRBD2 (6 bases). CDR1 LNHDA and CDR2 SQIVND come from the germline V gene (reference sequence). The V gene lost 2 bases and the J gene lost 2 bases, with 13 bases spanning the gap. This CDR3 is built from 16 residues. The DNA for the CDR3 is TGTGCCAGTAGTATATTTAGTAGCGGACCCTACAATGAGCAGTTCTTC. Protein: CASSIFSSGPYNEQFF. Drawing the rest from reference TRBV19 and TRBJ2-1, the complete variable domain is DGGITQSPKYLFRKEGQNVTLSCEQNLNHDAMYWYRQDPGQGLRLIYYSQIVNDFQKGDIAEGYSVSREKKESFPLTVTSAQKNPTAFYLCASSIFSSGPYNEQFFGPGTRLTVL.